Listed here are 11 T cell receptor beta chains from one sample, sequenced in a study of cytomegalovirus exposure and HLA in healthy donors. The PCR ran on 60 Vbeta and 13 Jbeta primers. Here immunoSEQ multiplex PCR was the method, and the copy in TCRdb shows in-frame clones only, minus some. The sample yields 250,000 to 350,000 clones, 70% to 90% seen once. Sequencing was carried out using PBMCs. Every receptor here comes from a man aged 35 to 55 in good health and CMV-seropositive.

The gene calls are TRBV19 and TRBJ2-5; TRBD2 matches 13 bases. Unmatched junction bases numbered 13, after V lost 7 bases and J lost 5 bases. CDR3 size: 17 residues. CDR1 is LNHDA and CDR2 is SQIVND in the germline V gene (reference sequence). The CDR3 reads CASTSSLGLAGRETQYF. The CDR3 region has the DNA TGTGCCAGTACCTCCTCCTTGGGACTAGCGGGAAGGGAGACCCAGTACTTC.

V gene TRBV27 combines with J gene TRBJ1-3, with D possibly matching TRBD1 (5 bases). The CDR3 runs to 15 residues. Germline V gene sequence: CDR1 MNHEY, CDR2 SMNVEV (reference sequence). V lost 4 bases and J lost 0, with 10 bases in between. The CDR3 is CASSSQGNSGNTIYF. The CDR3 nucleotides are TGTGCCAGCAGTTCCCAGGGTAACTCTGGAAACACCATATATTTT.

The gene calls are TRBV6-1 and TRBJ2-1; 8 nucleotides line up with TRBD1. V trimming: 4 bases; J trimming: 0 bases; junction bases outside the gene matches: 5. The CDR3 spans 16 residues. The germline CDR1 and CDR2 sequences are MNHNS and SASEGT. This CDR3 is CASSVGQGSSYNEQFF. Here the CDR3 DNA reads TGTGCCAGCAGTGTAGGACAGGGCAGCTCCTACAATGAGCAGTTCTTC.

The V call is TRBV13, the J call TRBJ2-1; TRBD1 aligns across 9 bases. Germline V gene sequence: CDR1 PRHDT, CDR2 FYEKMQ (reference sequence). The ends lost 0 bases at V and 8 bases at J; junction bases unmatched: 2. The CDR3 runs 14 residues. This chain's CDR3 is CASSLGDRGHEQFF. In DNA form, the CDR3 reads TGTGCCAGCAGCTTAGGGGACAGGGGCCATGAGCAGTTCTTC.

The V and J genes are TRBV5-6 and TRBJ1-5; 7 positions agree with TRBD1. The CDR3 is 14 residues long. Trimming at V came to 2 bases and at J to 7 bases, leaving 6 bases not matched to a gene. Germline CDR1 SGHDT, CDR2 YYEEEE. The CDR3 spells CASSLQGIWQPQHF. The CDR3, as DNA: TGTGCCAGCAGCTTACAGGGGATTTGGCAGCCCCAGCATTTT. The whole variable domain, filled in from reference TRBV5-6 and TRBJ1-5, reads DAGVTQSPTHLIKTRGQQVTLRCSPKSGHDTVSWYQQALGQGPQFIFQYYEEEERQRGNFPDRFSGHQFPNYSSELNVNALLLGDSALYLCASSLQGIWQPQHFGDGTRLSIL.

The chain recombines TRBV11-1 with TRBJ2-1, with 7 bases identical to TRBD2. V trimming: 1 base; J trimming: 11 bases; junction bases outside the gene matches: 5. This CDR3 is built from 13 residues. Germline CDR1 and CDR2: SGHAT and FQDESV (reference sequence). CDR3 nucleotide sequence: TGTGCCAGCAGCTTAGTGTTCGGGAGGCAGCAGTTCTTC. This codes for CASSLVFGRQQFF.

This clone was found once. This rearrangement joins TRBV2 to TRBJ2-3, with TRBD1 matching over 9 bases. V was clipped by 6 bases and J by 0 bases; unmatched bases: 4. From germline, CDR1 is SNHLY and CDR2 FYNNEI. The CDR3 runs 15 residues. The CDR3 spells CASRRQGVSTDTQYF. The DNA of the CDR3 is TGTGCCAGCAGGCGACAGGGGGTGAGCACAGATACGCAGTATTTT.

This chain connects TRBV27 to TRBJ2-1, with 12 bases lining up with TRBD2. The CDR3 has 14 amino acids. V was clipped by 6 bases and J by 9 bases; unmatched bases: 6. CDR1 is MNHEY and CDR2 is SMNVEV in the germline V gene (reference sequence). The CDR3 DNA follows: TGTGCCAGCAGGGGACTAGCGGGTATTAGTGAGCAGTTCTTC. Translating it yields CASRGLAGISEQFF.

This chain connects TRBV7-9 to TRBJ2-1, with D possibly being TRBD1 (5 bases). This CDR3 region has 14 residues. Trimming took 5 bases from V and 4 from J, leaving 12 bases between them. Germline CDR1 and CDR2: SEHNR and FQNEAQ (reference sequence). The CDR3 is CASSPGSAYNEQFF. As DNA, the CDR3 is TGTGCCAGCAGCCCAGGGTCGGCGTACAATGAGCAGTTCTTC.

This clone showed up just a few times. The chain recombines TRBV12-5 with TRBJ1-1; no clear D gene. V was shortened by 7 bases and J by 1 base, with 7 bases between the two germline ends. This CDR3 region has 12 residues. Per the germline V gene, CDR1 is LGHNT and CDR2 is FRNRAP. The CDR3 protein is CASAPGNTEAFF. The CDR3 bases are TGTGCTAGTGCCCCAGGGAACACTGAAGCTTTCTTT.

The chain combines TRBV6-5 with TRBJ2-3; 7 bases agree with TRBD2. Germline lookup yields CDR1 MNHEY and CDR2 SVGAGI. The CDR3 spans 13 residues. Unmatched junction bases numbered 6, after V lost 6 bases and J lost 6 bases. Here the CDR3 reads CASRTSARDTQYF. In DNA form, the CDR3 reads TGTGCCAGCAGAACTAGCGCCAGGGATACGCAGTATTTT.